Each of the 11 T cell receptor beta chains below was sequenced from the same sample in a study of Ad26.COV2.S vaccination and SARS-CoV-2 variants. Treatment described: over 15 received Ad26.COV2.S at low or high dose, single or two shots; 5 received placebo; per-sample allocation not given. Specimen acquisition occurred on day 63 following the initial vaccine or placebo injection. Here immunoSEQ multiplex PCR was the method, and the copy in TCRdb shows in-frame clones only, minus some. The repertoire holds 300,000 to 400,000 clones, with under 90% as singletons. The sequencing here drew on peripheral blood, taken in a trial of Ad26.COV2.S vaccine versus placebo. The receptors originated from a person between 18 and 60 years old who received the Ad26.COV2.S COVID-19 vaccine or a placebo.

The chain employs TRBV6-2 or TRBV6-3 and TRBJ2-7; TRBD2 matches at 10 bases. The CDR3 has 14 residues. CDR1 is MNHEY, CDR2 SVGEGT, per germline. V was pared by 6 bases and J by 4 bases, with 6 bases of the junction left unmatched. DNA for the CDR3: TGTGCCAGCAGGCCTCTTAGCGGGGGGTACGAGCAGTACGTC. This gives the protein CASRPLSGGYEQYV.

This clone was picked up a small number of times. The gene calls are TRBV9 and TRBJ1-2; 10 positions match TRBD1. The CDR3 extends over 15 amino acids. Trimming removed 0 bases from V and 3 bases from J; junction bases left unmatched: 2. Germline lookup yields CDR1 SGDLS and CDR2 YYNGEE. CDR3 DNA: TGTGCCAGCAGCGTAGACGGGACAGGGGACTATGGCTACACCTTC. Translating it yields CASSVDGTGDYGYTF.

The J gene is TRBJ1-1, the V gene TRBV7-2, with no clear D. Germline values: CDR1 SGHTA, CDR2 FQGNSA. CDR3 size: 14 residues. The V end lost 5 bases, the J end lost 4 bases, and 14 bases lay between the germline ends. The CDR3, as DNA: TGTGCCAGCAGCACAACGACGGGAGGCACTGAAGCTTTCTTT. Translated: CASSTTTGGTEAFF.

The chain joins TRBV7-2 to TRBJ1-4, with TRBD1 matching 7 bases. The V gene end was trimmed by 5 bases and the J gene end by 7 bases; junction bases not matched to a gene: 7. The CDR3 loop spans 14 amino acids. CDR1 SGHTA and CDR2 FQGNSA come from the germline V gene. CDR3 loop: CASSPGTDREKLFF. For the CDR3, the DNA is TGTGCCAGCAGCCCCGGGACAGACCGTGAAAAACTGTTTTTT.

Of note for this clone: Because it lacks the conserved phenylalanine or tryptophan at the end, this CDR3 is likely a read error. The DNA is omitted, as the CDR3 cannot be located on it reliably, and the CDR3 follows TCRdb's listing. This chain uses TRBV6-5 with TRBJ1-2. The CDR3 has 10 residues if both end residues are counted. Looked up from germline, CDR1 is MNHEY and CDR2 is SVGAGI. The CDR3 loop is CASGPDLACL.

The DNA for the CDR3 is TGTGCCAGCAGCTCCTTGGGGGGGAAGACCTACGAGCAGTACTTC. It specifies CASSSLGGKTYEQYF. The J gene is TRBJ2-7, the V gene TRBV5-4, with 7 bases that match TRBD2. The V segment lost 3 bases and the J segment 2 bases; nucleotides outside the gene matches: 8. This CDR3 has 15 amino acids. Per the germline V gene, CDR1 is SGHNT and CDR2 is YYREEE (reference sequence). Based on the CDR3 plus reference TRBV5-4 and TRBJ2-7, the full variable domain is ETGVTQSPTHLIKTRGQQVTLRCSSQSGHNTVSWYQQALGQGPQFIFQYYREEENGRGNFPPRFSGLQFPNYSSELNVNALELDDSALYLCASSSLGGKTYEQYFGPGTRLTVT.

V and J are TRBV13 and TRBJ2-1; 9 bases line up with TRBD1. V trimming: 0 bases; J trimming: 9 bases; junction bases outside the gene matches: 3. The CDR3 sequence is 14 residues long. Germline V lookup: CDR1 PRHDT, CDR2 FYEKMQ (reference sequence). This CDR3 is CASSLGTGGGEQFF. CDR3 nucleotide sequence: TGTGCCAGCAGCTTAGGGACAGGGGGGGGTGAGCAGTTCTTC.

The rearrangement joins TRBV6-4 to TRBJ2-3; D tentatively reads TRBD1 or TRBD2 (5 bases each). Germline V gene data show CDR1 as MRHNA and CDR2 as SNTAGT. The length of the CDR3 is 14 residues. Between the trimmed V and J ends, which lost 4 bases and 2 bases, there was a span of 10 bases. CDR3 amino acids: CASSGGDDTDTQYF. The CDR3 DNA follows: TGTGCCAGCAGTGGAGGGGACGACACAGATACGCAGTATTTT.

This rearrangement joins TRBV28 to TRBJ2-2; D is unclear. The CDR3 runs to 13 residues. Trimming took 1 base from V and 4 from J, leaving 4 bases between them. Germline lookup yields CDR1 MDHEN and CDR2 SYDVKM. CDR3 residues: CASSLSGTGELFF. As DNA, the CDR3 is TGTGCCAGCAGTTTATCCGGCACCGGGGAGCTGTTTTTT.

This chain joins TRBV5-1 and TRBJ2-2, with D hard to call. The germline CDR1 and CDR2 sequences are SGHRS and YFSETQ. The CDR3 consists of 17 residues. Trimming cost V 4 bases and J 0 bases, with 16 bases left between them. Written as DNA, the CDR3 is TGCGCCAGCAGCGAGAACAACCGCCCGTCGAACACCGGGGAGCTGTTTTTT. It codes for CASSENNRPSNTGELFF.

The chain joins TRBV27 to TRBJ2-1; 8 bases fit TRBD1. This CDR3 has 16 residues. The germline gives CDR1 MNHEY, CDR2 SMNVEV (reference sequence). V was pared by 4 bases and J by 2 bases, with 7 bases of the junction left unmatched. The CDR3 DNA reads as TGTGCCAGCAGTTCCGGACAGGGAGCTCCCTACAATGAGCAGTTCTTC. It is translated as CASSSGQGAPYNEQFF.